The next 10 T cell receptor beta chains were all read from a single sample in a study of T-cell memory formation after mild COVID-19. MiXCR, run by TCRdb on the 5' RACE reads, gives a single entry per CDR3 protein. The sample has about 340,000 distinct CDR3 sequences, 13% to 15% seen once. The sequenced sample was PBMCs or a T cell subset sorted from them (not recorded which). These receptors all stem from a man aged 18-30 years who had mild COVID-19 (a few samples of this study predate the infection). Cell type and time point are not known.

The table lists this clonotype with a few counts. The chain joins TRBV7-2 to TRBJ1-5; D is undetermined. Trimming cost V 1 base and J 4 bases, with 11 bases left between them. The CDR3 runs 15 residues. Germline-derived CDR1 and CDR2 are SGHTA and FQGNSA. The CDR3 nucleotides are TGTGCCAGCAGCTTAGAGGTTTCGGGAAATCAGCCCCAGCATTTT. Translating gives CASSLEVSGNQPQHF.

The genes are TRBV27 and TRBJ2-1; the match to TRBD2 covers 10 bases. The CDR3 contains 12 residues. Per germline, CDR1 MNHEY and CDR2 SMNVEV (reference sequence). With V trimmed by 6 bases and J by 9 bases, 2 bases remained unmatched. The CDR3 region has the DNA TGTGCCAGCAGAGCGGGGGGGGGTGAGCAGTTCTTC. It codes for CASRAGGGEQFF.

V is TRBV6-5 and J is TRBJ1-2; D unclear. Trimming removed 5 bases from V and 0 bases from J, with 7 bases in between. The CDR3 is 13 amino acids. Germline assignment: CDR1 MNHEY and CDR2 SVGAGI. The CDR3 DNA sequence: TGTGCCAGCAGTCGCGACGCTAACTATGGCTACACCTTC. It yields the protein CASSRDANYGYTF.

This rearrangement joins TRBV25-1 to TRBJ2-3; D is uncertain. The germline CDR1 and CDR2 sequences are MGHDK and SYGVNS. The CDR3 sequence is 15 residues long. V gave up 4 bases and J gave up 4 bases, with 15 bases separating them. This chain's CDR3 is CASSVYKGRADTQYF. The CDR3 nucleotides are TGTGCCAGCAGTGTCTATAAGGGTCGGGCAGATACGCAGTATTTT.

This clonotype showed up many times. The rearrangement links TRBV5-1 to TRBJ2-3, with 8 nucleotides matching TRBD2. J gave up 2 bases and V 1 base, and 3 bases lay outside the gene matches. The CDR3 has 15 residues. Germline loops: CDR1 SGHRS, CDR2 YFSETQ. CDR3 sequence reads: CASSLNGGDTDTQYF. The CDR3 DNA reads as TGCGCCAGCAGCTTGAACGGGGGGGACACAGATACGCAGTATTTT.

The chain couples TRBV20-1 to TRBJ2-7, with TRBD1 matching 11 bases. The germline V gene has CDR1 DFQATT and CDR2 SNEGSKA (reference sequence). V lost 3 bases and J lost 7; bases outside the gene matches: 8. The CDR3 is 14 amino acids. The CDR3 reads CSARPPGTGGEQYF. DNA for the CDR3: TGCAGTGCTAGGCCTCCCGGGACAGGGGGTGAGCAGTACTTC.

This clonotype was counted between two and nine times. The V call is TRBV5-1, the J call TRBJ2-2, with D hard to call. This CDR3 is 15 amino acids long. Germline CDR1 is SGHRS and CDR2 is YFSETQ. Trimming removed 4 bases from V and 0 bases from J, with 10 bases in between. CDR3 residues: CASSLSDTNTGELFF. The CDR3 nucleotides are TGCGCCAGCAGCCTTAGTGATACGAACACCGGGGAGCTGTTTTTT. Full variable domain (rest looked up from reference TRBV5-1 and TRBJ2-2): KAGVTQTPRYLIKTRGQQVTLSCSPISGHRSVSWYQQTPGQGLQFLFEYFSETQRNKGNFPGRFSGRQFSNSRSEMNVSTLELGDSALYLCASSLSDTNTGELFFGEGSRLTVL.

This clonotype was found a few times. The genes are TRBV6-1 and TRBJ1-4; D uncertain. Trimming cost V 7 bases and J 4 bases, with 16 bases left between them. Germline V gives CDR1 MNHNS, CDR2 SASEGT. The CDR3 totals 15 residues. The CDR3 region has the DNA TGTGCCAGCATTACCGTCCCGAGCGGTAATGAAAAACTGTTTTTT. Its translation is CASITVPSGNEKLFF.

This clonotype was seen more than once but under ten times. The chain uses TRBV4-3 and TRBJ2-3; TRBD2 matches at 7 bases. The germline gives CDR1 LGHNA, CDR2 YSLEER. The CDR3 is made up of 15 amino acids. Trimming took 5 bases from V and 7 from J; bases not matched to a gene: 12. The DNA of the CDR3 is TGCGCCAGCAGCGAAGGTGGGGGGGTAGGAAATACGCAGTATTTT. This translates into CASSEGGGVGNTQYF.

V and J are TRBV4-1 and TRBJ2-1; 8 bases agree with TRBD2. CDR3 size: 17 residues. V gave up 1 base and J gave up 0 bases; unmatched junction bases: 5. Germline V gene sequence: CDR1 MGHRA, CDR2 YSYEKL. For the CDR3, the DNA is TGCGCCAGCAGCCAAGCCCGCGGGGGGAGCTCCTACAATGAGCAGTTCTTC. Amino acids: CASSQARGGSSYNEQFF.